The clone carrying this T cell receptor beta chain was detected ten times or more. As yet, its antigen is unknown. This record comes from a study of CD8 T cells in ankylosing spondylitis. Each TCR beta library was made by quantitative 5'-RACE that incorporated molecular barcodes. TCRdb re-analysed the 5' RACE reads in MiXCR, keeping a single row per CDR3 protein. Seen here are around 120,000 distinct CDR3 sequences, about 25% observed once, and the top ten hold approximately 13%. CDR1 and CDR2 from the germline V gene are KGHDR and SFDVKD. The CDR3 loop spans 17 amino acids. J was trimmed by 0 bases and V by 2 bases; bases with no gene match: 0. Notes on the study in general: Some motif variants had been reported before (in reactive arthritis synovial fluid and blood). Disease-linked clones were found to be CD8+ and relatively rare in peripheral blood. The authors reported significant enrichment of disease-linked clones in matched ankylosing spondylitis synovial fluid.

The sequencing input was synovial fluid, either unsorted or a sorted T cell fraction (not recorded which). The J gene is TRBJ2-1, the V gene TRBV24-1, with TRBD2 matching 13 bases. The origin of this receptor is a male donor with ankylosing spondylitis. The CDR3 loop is CATSDWTSGSSYNEQFF. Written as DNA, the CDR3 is TGTGCCACCAGTGATTGGACTAGCGGGAGCTCCTACAATGAGCAGTTCTTC.